Below are 12 T cell receptor beta chains sequenced from a single sample in a study of cytomegalovirus exposure and HLA in healthy donors. The PCR was carried out with 60 Vbeta primers and 13 Jbeta primers. This table comes from immunoSEQ multiplex PCR, and its TCRdb copy is limited to in-frame clones, with some not included. The sample has roughly 130,000 clones, 8.5% to 10% seen once; the top ten hold 5.5%. The sequenced sample was PBMCs. These receptors were taken from a man aged 35-49 years in good health and CMV-seronegative.

This clone appeared a few times. The V gene is TRBV30, the J gene TRBJ2-1; 8 bases line up with TRBD2. The junction had 0 bases not matched to a gene; V was cut back by 3 bases and J by 2 bases. This CDR3 has 13 amino acids. CDR1 is GTSNPN, CDR2 SVGIG, per germline (reference sequence). CDR3 in DNA: TGTGCCTGGAGCGGGGGGGCCTACAATGAGCAGTTCTTC. It translates to CAWSGGAYNEQFF.

The CDR3 DNA reads as TGCGCCAGTTCCTGGGGGAGGTTAGACAATGAGCAGTTCTTC. This gives the protein CASSWGRLDNEQFF. The V gene is TRBV5-1, the J gene TRBJ2-1; possibly TRBD2 for D (6 bases). The CDR3 is 14 residues long. Germline CDR1 reads SGHRS; CDR2 reads YFSETQ. Trimming removed 8 bases from V and 5 bases from J, with 17 bases in between.

This clone has a handful of counts. The chain employs TRBV7-2 and TRBJ1-2; perhaps TRBD1 as D (5 bases). Between the trimmed V and J ends, which lost 5 bases and 4 bases, there was a span of 14 bases. CDR1 and CDR2 (germline): SGHTA, FQGNSA. The length of the CDR3 is 14 residues. CDR3: CASSLRGGTYGYTF. The DNA of the CDR3 is TGTGCCAGCAGCCTACGGGGGGGAACCTATGGCTACACCTTC.

This clone has more than one count but fewer than ten. This sequence joins TRBV29-1 and TRBJ1-3; D unresolved. Deletions cut 5 bases from V and 0 bases from J, with 5 bases between. Looked up from germline, CDR1 is SQVTM and CDR2 is ANQGSEA. This CDR3 is 12 amino acids long. The CDR3 reads CSVTVSGNTIYF. In DNA, the CDR3 is TGCAGCGTTACAGTCTCTGGAAACACCATATATTTT.

CDR3 sequence (DNA): TGTGCCGGTCCGACAGGGAGGAACACTGAAGCTTTCTTT. Translation gives CAGPTGRNTEAFF. This chain uses TRBV6-1 with TRBJ1-1, with TRBD1 identical over 7 bases. Germline CDR1 reads MNHNS; CDR2 reads SASEGT. V shed 11 bases and J 1 base; nucleotides not matched to a gene: 7. The CDR3 has 13 amino acids.

This clone was detected a few times. The gene calls are TRBV7-6 and TRBJ1-6; unclear D gene. This CDR3 comprises 14 residues. Trimming shortened V by 5 bases and J by 6 bases, and 11 bases separated the two germline ends. Looked up from germline, CDR1 is SGHVS and CDR2 is FNYEAQ. The CDR3 here is CASSPGEINSPLHF. The CDR3 nucleotides are TGTGCCAGCAGCCCCGGGGAGATTAATTCACCCCTCCACTTT.

This clone was detected only a few times. Other nucleotide sequences from this sample produce the same CDR3. The V gene is TRBV19, the J gene TRBJ1-1; D not certain. The V and J ends lost 8 bases and 0 bases respectively, with 10 bases between them. The length of the CDR3 is 13 residues. The germline V gene encodes CDR1 LNHDA and CDR2 SQIVND (reference sequence). DNA for the CDR3: TGTGCCAGTGGAGAGCTCATGAACACTGAAGCTTTCTTT. Amino acids: CASGELMNTEAFF.

The V call is TRBV4-3, the J call TRBJ1-1, with D possibly being TRBD1 (5 bases). The germline V gene has CDR1 LGHNA and CDR2 YSLEER. The V gene lost 5 bases and the J gene lost 5 bases, with 21 bases spanning the gap. The CDR3 covers 16 residues. The CDR3 protein is CASSDGARVRVTEAFF. In DNA, the CDR3 is TGCGCCAGCAGCGATGGGGCAAGGGTCCGGGTTACTGAAGCTTTCTTT.

Concerning this clone itself: A read error may produce the germline difference seen at one junction end. The V and J genes are TRBV7-9 and TRBJ2-5; 7 bases are a match to TRBD2. The CDR3 runs to 12 residues. Germline loops: CDR1 SEHNR, CDR2 FQNEAQ (reference sequence). The CDR3 DNA follows: TGTGCCAGCGGGACTATTCGAGAGATCCAGTACTTC. Translation: CASGTIREIQYF.

A note on this clone: Other DNA sequences within the sample encode an identical CDR3. The CDR3 spells CATGRAGDTQYF. The CDR3 nucleotides are TGTGCCACTGGCAGGGCCGGGGATACGCAGTATTTT. The rearrangement joins TRBV6-6 to TRBJ2-3, with TRBD1 as a possible D gene (5 bases). With 10 bases removed from V and 6 bases from J, the gap between germline ends came to 14 bases. CDR3 length: 12 amino acids. CDR1 MNHNY and CDR2 SVGAGI come from the germline V gene (reference sequence).

CDR3 sequence reads: CASSQGLGGYEQYF. CDR3 nucleotide sequence: TGCGCCAGCAGCCAAGGCCTAGGGGGTTACGAGCAGTACTTC. The V gene is TRBV4-1, the J gene TRBJ2-7, with a weak D call TRBD1 (6 bases). This CDR3 spans 14 amino acids. CDR1 and CDR2 from the germline V gene are MGHRA and YSYEKL. V was shortened by 1 base and J by 4 bases, with 11 bases between the two germline ends.

V usage is TRBV6-5 and J usage is TRBJ1-2; D is possibly TRBD1 (5 bases). From germline, CDR1 is MNHEY and CDR2 SVGAGI. The CDR3 covers 13 residues. V was cut by 11 bases and J by 4 bases, with 17 bases left in between. CDR3 region: CAARRQGAYGYTF. As DNA, the CDR3 is TGTGCCGCCCGCCGGCAGGGTGCCTATGGCTACACCTTC.